A single sample gave rise to the 8 T cell receptor beta chains below, sequenced in a study of identical twins' blood T cells. MiXCR was run by TCRdb on the 5' RACE reads, yielding one entry per CDR3 protein. The table records about 370,000 distinct CDR3 sequences, under 30% of them present only once. Sequencing was done on a sample of PBMCs. The receptors shown here come from a woman aged 18 to 55 in good health.

The gene calls are TRBV20-1 and TRBJ2-1; 8 nucleotides line up with TRBD2. The ends lost 5 bases at V and 6 bases at J; junction bases unmatched: 18. The CDR3 length is 17 residues. The V gene's germline CDR1 is DFQATT and CDR2 SNEGSKA (reference sequence). The CDR3: CSAPTGLSGSFANEQFF. The CDR3, as DNA: TGCAGTGCTCCGACAGGTCTCAGCGGGAGTTTTGCCAATGAGCAGTTCTTC.

V and J are TRBV12-3 or TRBV12-4 and TRBJ1-1; possible D gene TRBD1, 5 bases. CDR3 length: 15 amino acids. Trimming shortened V by 6 bases and J by 1 base, and 15 bases separated the two germline ends. The CDR3 sequence: CASSPGRWRNTEAFF. The CDR3, as DNA: TGTGCCAGCAGCCCGGGACGGTGGAGGAACACTGAAGCTTTCTTT.

This clonotype was detected only a few times. The V and J genes are TRBV5-1 and TRBJ1-2; D is ambiguous. Trimming took off 3 bases at V and 3 bases at J, with 15 bases between the two ends. CDR1 SGHRS and CDR2 YFSETQ come from the germline V gene. This CDR3 spans 15 amino acids. In DNA form, the CDR3 reads TGCGCCAGCAGCTCGGGCTCGACGAAGGACTATGGCTACACCTTC. It yields the protein CASSSGSTKDYGYTF.

The V gene is TRBV6-2 or TRBV6-3, the J gene TRBJ2-2; D remains unclear. Trimming pared 4 bases from V and 2 bases from J, leaving 8 bases between. The CDR3 loop spans 14 amino acids. CDR1 MNHEY and CDR2 SVGEGT come from the germline V gene. CDR3 DNA: TGTGCCAGCAGTTTACCGTTAAACACCGGGGAGCTGTTTTTT. This encodes CASSLPLNTGELFF.

V usage is TRBV5-1 and J usage is TRBJ1-3; D may be TRBD1 (5 bases). V was pared by 5 bases and J by 7 bases, with 13 bases between. The CDR3 spans 13 residues. Germline lookup yields CDR1 SGHRS and CDR2 YFSETQ. As DNA, the CDR3 is TGCGCCAGCAGGAATGAGGGGTCGAACACCATATATTTT. This encodes CASRNEGSNTIYF.

V usage is TRBV3-1 and J usage is TRBJ1-5; D remains ambiguous. The germline V gene has CDR1 LGHDT and CDR2 YNNKEL (reference sequence). CDR3 length equals 17 residues. Between the trimmed V and J ends, which lost 2 bases and 5 bases, there was a span of 19 bases. The CDR3 reads CASSQPTRRRLDQPQHF. The CDR3 DNA reads TGTGCCAGCAGCCAACCAACCCGGAGGCGGCTTGATCAGCCCCAGCATTTT.

This clonotype was counted only a few times. In DNA, the CDR3 is TGTGCCAGCAGTTTAAGAGGGGGGGCAGCCGGGGAGCTGTTTTTT. Its protein product is CASSLRGGAAGELFF. The V gene is TRBV7-8, the J gene TRBJ2-2, with a tentative D call TRBD2 (7 bases). Looked up from germline, CDR1 is SGHVS and CDR2 is FQNEAQ. There are 15 residues in the CDR3. V shed 6 bases and J shed 6 bases, with 17 bases lying between them.

The CDR3 protein is CSAAGQGRKTQYF. In DNA form, the CDR3 reads TGCAGCGCTGCGGGACAGGGAAGGAAGACCCAGTACTTC. The chain links TRBV29-1 to TRBJ2-5; 9 nucleotides agree with TRBD1. This CDR3 spans 13 amino acids. V gave up 7 bases and J gave up 6 bases; unmatched junction bases: 9. Germline CDR1 SQVTM, CDR2 ANQGSEA.